A selection of T cell receptor beta chains follows, all from one sample in a study of siplizumab effects on memory and regulatory T cells. Data came from immunoSEQ multiplex PCR; TCRdb stores just in-frame clones and leaves some out. This table has about 110,000 clones, 92% appearing once. Sequencing input: Tregs sorted from blood. The receptors were sampled from a human donor in good health. Each CDR3 is given with its conserved first and last residue. The D gene is left open where the match is weak. For some rows the clone size is stated as once, few or many, or as a class when expanded; others skip it.

v_gene,j_gene,d_gene,abundance,CDR3aa,CDR3nt
TRBV18,TRBJ2-3,NA,NA,CASSPELAGTDTQYF,TGTGCCAGCTCTCCCGAACTAGCCGGGACAGATACGCAGTATTTT
TRBV25-1,TRBJ1-1,NA,NA,CASRFAEYTEAFF,TGTGCCAGCCGTTTTGCGGAGTACACTGAAGCTTTCTTT
TRBV5-1,TRBJ1-2,NA,NA,CASSLAAGPLRTF,TGCGCCAGCAGCTTGGCAGCCGGACCGCTTAGGACCTTC
TRBV2,TRBJ2-7,TRBD2,NA,CASELAGGLPYEQYF,TGTGCCAGCGAGTTAGCGGGGGGCCTCCCTTACGAGCAGTACTTC
TRBV5-1,TRBJ2-7,NA,NA,CASSLQRAAEQYF,TGCGCCAGCAGCTTACAGCGGGCGGCCGAGCAGTACTTC
TRBV6-5,TRBJ2-7,NA,NA,CASSPVGRLYF,TGTGCCAGCAGCCCCGTGGGCAGACTTTACTTC
TRBV19,TRBJ1-5,NA,NA,CASKKWQDSNQPQHF,TGTGCCAGTAAAAAGTGGCAGGACAGCAATCAGCCCCAGCATTTT
TRBV10-3,TRBJ2-3,TRBD1,NA,CAIGALPGQVQGF,TGTGCCATCGGTGCTCTTCCGGGACAGGTGCAGGGTTTT
TRBV7-6,TRBJ2-1,NA,once,CASSDGVSHLYNEQFF,TGTGCCAGCAGCGACGGGGTCTCCCATTTATACAATGAGCAGTTCTTC
TRBV11-2,TRBJ2-7,NA,NA,CASSLDPGSYEQYF,TGTGCCAGCAGCTTAGATCCGGGTTCGTACGAGCAGTACTTC
TRBV7-9,TRBJ2-5,NA,NA,CASSHIPSPRETQYF,TGTGCCAGCAGCCACATTCCATCCCCAAGAGAGACCCAGTACTTC
TRBV5-1,TRBJ2-1,NA,once,CASSLGPRGAYNEQFF,TGCGCCAGCAGCTTGGGGCCCCGGGGGGCTTACAATGAGCAGTTCTTC
TRBV19,TRBJ1-5,NA,NA,CASSMVGDYQPQHF,TGTGCCAGTAGTATGGTGGGGGACTATCAGCCCCAGCATTTT
TRBV29-1,TRBJ1-2,NA,once,CSVAPAGYTF,TGCAGCGTTGCCCCGGCAGGCTACACCTTC
TRBV5-1,TRBJ2-3,NA,NA,CASSVPPTGRADTQYF,TGCGCCAGCAGCGTCCCCCCCACGGGTAGGGCAGATACGCAGTATTTT
TRBV11-3,TRBJ2-3,NA,NA,CASSLRRERGDTQYF,TGTGCCAGCAGCCTAAGACGTGAACGTGGAGATACGCAGTATTTT
TRBV7-9,TRBJ2-2,NA,NA,CASSPTTGSAVGELFF,TGTGCCAGCAGCCCGACCACAGGGAGCGCGGTCGGGGAGCTGTTTTTT
TRBV10-1,TRBJ2-3,TRBD2,NA,CAATAGRGATDTQYF,TGCGCCGCCACTGCGGGGCGGGGGGCAACAGATACGCAGTATTTT
TRBV5-1,TRBJ2-4,NA,NA,CASSFLGIIQYF,TGCGCCAGCAGCTTCTTGGGGATCATTCAGTACTTC
TRBV7-6,TRBJ1-1,NA,NA,CASSLGGTGRGGAFF,TGTGCCAGCAGCTTAGGAGGCACAGGGAGAGGAGGAGCTTTCTTT
TRBV5-1,TRBJ1-1,NA,NA,CASSLEAGGNTEAFF,TGCGCCAGCAGCTTGGAGGCGGGCGGGAACACTGAAGCTTTCTTT
TRBV11-1,TRBJ2-5,TRBD2,NA,CASSPDRLAEEYF,TGTGCCAGCAGCCCCGATCGCCTAGCGGAGGAGTACTTC
TRBV9,TRBJ2-7,NA,once,CASSVGVSGTYEQYF,TGTGCCAGCAGCGTAGGGGTTAGCGGAACCTACGAGCAGTACTTC
TRBV28,TRBJ2-7,TRBD2,NA,CASSLGLAGGYISYEQYF,TGTGCCAGCAGTTTGGGACTAGCGGGAGGGTACATAAGCTACGAGCAGTACTTC
TRBV10-3,TRBJ2-7,NA,few,CAISERLAEQYF,TGTGCCATCAGTGAGAGGCTAGCAGAGCAGTACTTC
TRBV7-8,TRBJ1-2,NA,NA,CASSFTDTNYGYTF,TGTGCCAGCAGCTTTACAGACACGAACTATGGCTACACCTTC
TRBV10-1,TRBJ1-1,TRBD1,NA,CASRLDRGGRAAFF,TGCGCCAGCAGGTTAGACAGGGGAGGTCGTGCGGCTTTCTTT
TRBV10-1,TRBJ1-5,NA,few,CASHVGQLSNQPQHF,TGCGCCAGCCATGTAGGCCAGCTTAGCAATCAGCCCCAGCATTTT
TRBV29-1,TRBJ2-3,NA,NA,CSVVAFGPDTQYF,TGCAGCGTTGTAGCGTTTGGCCCAGATACGCAGTATTTT
TRBV7-2,TRBJ2-1,TRBD2,NA,CASSSRLAGERPNVGEQFF,TGTGCCAGCAGCTCCAGACTAGCGGGGGAGCGCCCCAATGTCGGGGAGCAGTTCTTC
TRBV5-4,TRBJ2-3,NA,NA,CASSLPVTDTQYF,TGTGCCAGCAGCCTACCTGTCACAGATACGCAGTATTTT
TRBV29-1,TRBJ2-5,NA,NA,CSVKRVPAGTQYF,TGCAGCGTCAAACGGGTACCGGCGGGGACCCAGTACTTC
TRBV7-2,TRBJ2-3,TRBD2,NA,CASSSRLAGRTDTQYF,TGTGCCAGCAGCTCCCGGCTAGCGGGGAGGACAGATACGCAGTATTTT
TRBV30,TRBJ1-5,NA,once,CAWSVRGNQPQHF,TGTGCCTGGAGTGTCCGGGGAAATCAGCCCCAGCATTTT
TRBV10-1,TRBJ1-1,TRBD1,NA,CASSETIQGAGEAFF,TGCGCCAGCAGTGAGACTATACAGGGGGCGGGTGAAGCTTTCTTT
TRBV6-6,TRBJ2-5,NA,NA,CASSYTTRGRRETQYF,TGTGCCAGCAGTTACACCACCCGGGGGAGGCGAGAGACCCAGTACTTC
TRBV7-9,TRBJ1-2,NA,NA,CASSPLVQLPGYTF,TGTGCCAGCAGCCCGTTGGTACAGCTTCCTGGCTACACCTTC
TRBV19,TRBJ2-7,NA,NA,CASSMRGGEQYF,TGTGCCAGTAGTATGAGGGGGGGCGAGCAGTACTTC
TRBV5-1,TRBJ1-2,TRBD1,NA,CASSLGPGQGSFYGYTF,TGCGCCAGCAGCTTGGGGCCTGGACAGGGATCATTCTATGGCTACACCTTC
TRBV7-9,TRBJ2-7,NA,once,CASSSYGLISEQYF,TGTGCCAGCAGCTCTTACGGTCTTATATCCGAGCAGTACTTC
TRBV10-1,TRBJ2-5,NA,NA,CASSESIQETQYF,TGCGCCAGCAGTGAGTCGATTCAAGAGACCCAGTACTTC
TRBV10-3,TRBJ2-7,TRBD1,few,CAISAGQGTYEQYF,TGTGCCATCAGTGCCGGACAGGGCACCTACGAGCAGTACTTC
TRBV11-2,TRBJ2-7,NA,NA,CASSSGTFSYEQYF,TGTGCCAGCAGCTCGGGGACATTTTCCTACGAGCAGTACTTC
TRBV6-6,TRBJ2-7,TRBD1,NA,CASSPPGQFKEQYF,TGTGCCAGCAGTCCCCCGGGACAGTTTAAAGAGCAGTACTTC
TRBV5-1,TRBJ2-7,TRBD1,NA,CASSFGQAPPYEQYF,TGCGCCAGCAGCTTCGGACAGGCGCCTCCCTACGAGCAGTACTTC
TRBV7-3,TRBJ2-1,TRBD2,once,CASSPAGTSGRREQFF,TGTGCCAGCAGCCCTGCCGGGACTAGCGGGAGGCGTGAGCAGTTCTTC
TRBV2,TRBJ1-5,TRBD1,NA,CASSKNPTGRNSNQPQHF,TGTGCCAGCAGCAAGAACCCGACAGGGCGGAATAGCAATCAGCCCCAGCATTTT
TRBV19,TRBJ1-2,NA,NA,CASRQVYGYTF,TGTGCCAGTCGACAGGTGTATGGCTACACCTTC